Listed here are 9 T cell receptor beta chains from one sample, sequenced in a study of CD8+CD57+ T cells in acquired aplastic anemia. For CDR3 and TCR beta VDJ profiling, genomic DNA was the template used. TCRdb reanalysed the reads using MiXCR and keeps one entry per CDR3 protein. The sample has about 160,000 distinct CDR3 sequences; 40% to 50% are singletons. Previously, flow cytometry had revealed CD8+CD57+ cell expansion in the patients chosen for sequencing. The sequencing sample was made of sorted CD4+, CD8+, or CD8+CD57+ T cells (not recorded which) from PBMCs. The receptors stem from a human donor with aplastic anemia.

This clonotype has only a few counts. The rearrangement joins TRBV30 to TRBJ1-1; 8 bases are shared with TRBD1. The CDR3 is made up of 14 amino acids. Looked up from germline, CDR1 is GTSNPN and CDR2 is SVGIG (reference sequence). After removal of 5 bases from V and 5 bases from J, the junction contained 10 bases not matched to a gene. CDR3 region: CAWDHGQGSTEAFF. The CDR3 region has the DNA TGTGCCTGGGACCACGGACAGGGCAGTACTGAAGCTTTCTTT.

The chain recombines TRBV4-3 with TRBJ1-2; tentatively, D is TRBD1 (5 bases). The CDR3 contains 13 residues. The germline V and J ends were trimmed by 5 bases and 8 bases, with 15 bases remaining between them. Per germline, CDR1 LGHNA and CDR2 YSLEER. This chain's CDR3 is CASSSVGGGGYTF. The CDR3 region has the DNA TGCGCCAGCAGCAGTGTCGGGGGTGGAGGCTACACCTTC.

J is TRBJ2-7 and V is TRBV10-3; tentative D call: TRBD1 (5 bases). This CDR3 is 15 amino acids long. CDR1 is ENHRY and CDR2 is SYGVKD in the germline V gene. The V end lost 6 bases, the J end lost 0 bases, and 15 bases lay between the germline ends. The CDR3 DNA reads TGTGCCATCAGGCCAGACAGTTTCAACTCCTACGAGCAGTACTTC. Protein product: CAIRPDSFNSYEQYF.

Comments on this clonotype: No conserved phenylalanine or tryptophan is present at the end of the CDR3, so a read error is the likely explanation. The J gene is TRBJ2-1, the V gene TRBV10-3, with TRBD2 matching 11 bases. The junction had 9 bases not matched to a gene; V was cut back by 10 bases and J by 4 bases. The CDR3 length is 15 residues. Germline assignment: CDR1 ENHRY and CDR2 SYGVKD. The CDR3 DNA sequence: TGTGCCACCGCAAGGGGGACTAGCGGTTACAATGAGCAGTTCCTC. This translates into CATARGTSGYNEQFL.

The chain carries TRBV5-1 and TRBJ2-5; 10 bases map to TRBD2. CDR1 and CDR2 (germline): SGHRS, YFSETQ. This CDR3 spans 16 amino acids. V gave up 1 base and J gave up 2 bases; unmatched junction bases: 5. The CDR3 reads CASSLNPSGGQETQYF. For the CDR3, the DNA is TGCGCCAGCAGCTTGAATCCTAGCGGGGGACAAGAGACCCAGTACTTC.

This sequence joins TRBV19 and TRBJ2-3, with TRBD2 identical over 10 bases. V lost 4 bases and J lost 3; bases outside the gene matches: 4. In germline, CDR1 is LNHDA, CDR2 SQIVND (reference sequence). The CDR3 covers 15 residues. CDR3 amino acids: CASSTEREGTDTQYF. In nucleotides, the CDR3 is TGTGCCAGTAGTACCGAGCGGGAGGGAACAGATACGCAGTATTTT.

J is TRBJ1-6 and V is TRBV9; D may be TRBD1 (6 bases). V lost 0 bases, J lost 7 bases, and 11 bases lay in between. CDR3 length: 15 amino acids. Looked up from germline, CDR1 is SGDLS and CDR2 is YYNGEE. CDR3 amino acids: CASSVATDRNSPLHF. CDR3 bases: TGTGCCAGCAGCGTAGCTACAGACAGGAATTCACCCCTCCACTTT.

This clonotype was counted many times. The CDR3 bases are TGTGCCAGCAGCCACGGAGCAACTAATGAAAAACTGTTTTTT. Residues: CASSHGATNEKLFF. The chain is built from TRBV16 and TRBJ1-4, with D hard to call. V was pared by 3 bases and J by 0 bases, with 5 bases between. CDR3 size: 14 residues. Germline V gene lookup returns CDR1 KGHSY and CDR2 FQNENV.

The gene calls are TRBV7-9 and TRBJ1-1; D unclear. Trimming took off 5 bases at V and 5 bases at J, with 12 bases between the two ends. The CDR3 sequence is 13 residues long. The germline V gene encodes CDR1 SEHNR and CDR2 FQNEAQ (reference sequence). CDR3 sequence reads: CASSAESVTEAFF. Written as DNA, the CDR3 is TGTGCCAGCAGCGCTGAGTCCGTTACTGAAGCTTTCTTT.